Shown below are 32 T cell receptor beta chains from a single sample sequenced in a study of cytomegalovirus exposure and HLA in healthy donors. Primers for the PCR totalled 60 Vbeta and 13 Jbeta. TCRdb's table, derived via immunoSEQ multiplex PCR, lists solely in-frame clones and lacks some. The sample has about 200,000 clones; about 85% are singletons. Material for sequencing was PBMCs. These receptors were collected from a male donor in good health and CMV-seropositive.

The count of this clone is one. This chain connects TRBV5-1 to TRBJ2-2, with a tentative D call TRBD1 (5 bases). From germline, CDR1 is SGHRS and CDR2 YFSETQ. The ends were cut back, 2 bases at V and 6 bases at J, with 20 bases in the middle. The CDR3 covers 17 residues. CDR3 DNA sequence: TGCGCCAGCAGCTTCTATGGTTATGGCAGGGCGGCCGGGGAGCTGTTTTTT. As protein: CASSFYGYGRAAGELFF.

The chain is built from TRBV23-1 and TRBJ2-5; perhaps TRBD1 as D (6 bases). TRBV23-1 carries the ORF label, with uncertain function. V dropped 6 bases and J dropped 11 bases, with 28 bases sitting between them. The length of the CDR3 is 16 residues. The CDR3 coding sequence is TGCGCCAGCAGGCATTCGGCTCTGTTTAGGGGGAGAGAGCAGTACTTC. Translating it yields CASRHSALFRGREQYF.

The rearrangement links TRBV27 to TRBJ2-1, with D uncertain. Germline V gene sequence: CDR1 MNHEY, CDR2 SMNVEV (reference sequence). The ends were cut back, 3 bases at V and 7 bases at J, with 4 bases in the middle. The CDR3 spans 11 residues. The CDR3 here is CASSFRNEQFF. CDR3 DNA: TGTGCCAGCAGTTTTCGTAATGAGCAGTTCTTC.

The chain is built from TRBV4-3 and TRBJ2-7; no clear D. V was pared by 0 bases and J by 3 bases, with 6 bases between. Germline CDR1 and CDR2: LGHNA and YSLEER. The CDR3 loop spans 13 amino acids. CDR3: CASSQEMSYEQYF. CDR3 nucleotides: TGCGCCAGCAGCCAAGAAATGAGCTACGAGCAGTACTTC.

The chain joins TRBV7-9 to TRBJ2-1; no reliable D call. Trimming removed 1 base at V and 13 bases at J, with 8 bases between. Germline values: CDR1 SEHNR, CDR2 FQNEAQ (reference sequence). The CDR3 runs 11 residues. Here the CDR3 reads CASSLDEYQFF. In nucleotides, the CDR3 is TGTGCCAGCAGCTTAGATGAGTACCAGTTCTTC.

The table lists this clone with a few counts. The rearrangement joins TRBV4-1 to TRBJ2-1; TRBD1 might be the D (6 bases). Trimming left V 4 bases short and J 5 bases short, with 15 bases between. CDR3 size: 15 residues. Germline CDR1 MGHRA, CDR2 YSYEKL. CDR3 loop: CASSPYRDMNNEQFF. The CDR3 nucleotides read TGCGCCAGCAGCCCATACCGGGACATGAACAATGAGCAGTTCTTC.

This rearrangement joins TRBV27 to TRBJ1-2, with 9 bases aligning to TRBD1. This CDR3 is 15 amino acids long. V gave up 5 bases and J gave up 7 bases; unmatched junction bases: 11. The germline V gene has CDR1 MNHEY and CDR2 SMNVEV (reference sequence). The CDR3 sequence is CASSPQQGARSGYTF. CDR3 DNA sequence: TGTGCCAGCAGTCCGCAACAGGGGGCTAGATCTGGCTACACCTTC.

V is TRBV28 and J is TRBJ1-1; 7 bases line up with TRBD1. This CDR3 is 13 amino acids long. V dropped 3 bases and J dropped 9; count of bases not matched to a gene: 7. The germline V gene has CDR1 MDHEN and CDR2 SYDVKM. Written as DNA, the CDR3 is TGTGCCAGCAGTTTCCCCGCAAGGGGGCAAGCTTTCTTT. It yields the protein CASSFPARGQAFF.

The chain couples TRBV27 to TRBJ2-1, with D maybe TRBD1 (6 bases). This CDR3 has 15 amino acids. Germline CDR1 MNHEY, CDR2 SMNVEV (reference sequence). Between the trimmed V and J ends, which lost 4 bases and 3 bases, there was a span of 13 bases. The CDR3 loop reads CASSSGQNNYNEQFF. DNA of the CDR3: TGTGCCAGCAGTTCCGGACAGAACAACTACAATGAGCAGTTCTTC.

To note about this clone: The junction shows a germline mismatch at one end, possibly a read error. This chain connects TRBV18 to TRBJ1-5, with 9 bases fitting TRBD1. Germline V gene lookup returns CDR1 KGHSH and CDR2 LQKENI. CDR3 size: 15 residues. The CDR3 sequence: CASSQGQGLNQPHHF. CDR3 bases: TGTGCCAGCTCACAGGGACAGGGCTTAAATCAGCCCCATCATTTT.

This rearrangement joins TRBV9 to TRBJ1-2; D not resolved. This CDR3 has 14 amino acids. Germline V gene sequence: CDR1 SGDLS, CDR2 YYNGEE. The V end lost 0 bases, the J end lost 4 bases, and 10 bases lay between the germline ends. CDR3 DNA: TGTGCCAGCAGCGTAGGCGGGTCGAGCTATGGCTACACCTTC. Translated, it gives CASSVGGSSYGYTF.

The chain couples TRBV4-3 to TRBJ2-5, with D perhaps matching TRBD2 (7 bases). Germline-derived CDR1 and CDR2 are LGHNA and YSLEER. The CDR3 is 15 amino acids. V dropped 0 bases and J dropped 4 bases, with 12 bases sitting between them. CDR3 amino acids: CASSQEGGGRETQYF. CDR3 sequence (DNA): TGCGCCAGCAGCCAAGAAGGGGGGGGGAGAGAGACCCAGTACTTC.

CDR3 residues: CASSRRTSGGHTDTQYF. The CDR3, as DNA: TGTGCCAGCTCACGACGGACTAGCGGGGGCCACACAGATACGCAGTATTTT. The J gene is TRBJ2-3, the V gene TRBV18; 13 bases line up with TRBD2. The CDR3 loop spans 17 amino acids. Unmatched junction bases numbered 6, after V lost 4 bases and J lost 2 bases. Germline V lookup: CDR1 KGHSH, CDR2 LQKENI.

The J gene is TRBJ2-5, the V gene TRBV18; D is perhaps TRBD2 (6 bases). The CDR3 spans 13 residues. Germline CDR1 is KGHSH and CDR2 is LQKENI. Deletions cut 5 bases from V and 2 bases from J, with 9 bases between. CDR3: CASSTGTQETQYF. The CDR3 DNA reads TGTGCCAGCTCAACCGGGACTCAAGAGACCCAGTACTTC.

A note on this clone: The sample carries other DNA sequences with the same CDR3. V and J are TRBV6-5 and TRBJ1-2; the match to TRBD1 covers 9 bases. Germline trimming cut 5 bases from V and 5 bases from J; bases unmatched to any gene: 6. The CDR3 loop spans 14 amino acids. Germline loops: CDR1 MNHEY, CDR2 SVGAGI. In DNA, the CDR3 is TGTGCCAGCAGTAGGGGACAGGGTAAATATGGCTACACCTTC. Translated: CASSRGQGKYGYTF.

As for this clone: The sample contains more than one DNA sequence encoding this CDR3. This rearrangement joins TRBV14 to TRBJ1-1, with D uncertain. Germline CDR1 SGHDN, CDR2 FVKESK. The V gene lost 1 base and the J gene lost 1 base, with 4 bases spanning the gap. This CDR3 has 13 amino acids. The CDR3 loop reads CASSQGGNTEAFF. As DNA, the CDR3 is TGTGCCAGCAGCCAAGGAGGGAACACTGAAGCTTTCTTT.

J is TRBJ1-5 and V is TRBV7-2; D perhaps matches TRBD1 (5 bases). Germline V lookup: CDR1 SGHTA, CDR2 FQGNSA. This CDR3 region has 13 residues. V lost 3 bases to trimming and J lost 9 bases, with 12 bases between them. CDR3 region: CASSLPGSGPQHF. For the CDR3, the DNA is TGTGCCAGCAGCTTGCCAGGGTCAGGGCCCCAGCATTTT.

A few counts support this clone. The chain recombines TRBV28 with TRBJ2-3, with D hard to call. CDR1 is MDHEN and CDR2 is SYDVKM in the germline V gene. The ends were cut back, 2 bases at V and 6 bases at J, with 9 bases in the middle. The CDR3 covers 13 residues. The CDR3 sequence: CASSLRVPDTQYF. In nucleotides, the CDR3 is TGTGCCAGCAGTTTAAGAGTCCCCGATACGCAGTATTTT. Full variable domain (missing parts from reference TRBV28 and TRBJ2-3): DVKVTQSSRYLVKRTGEKVFLECVQDMDHENMFWYRQDPGLGLRLIYFSYDVKMKEKGDIPEGYSVSREKKERFSLILESASTNQTSMYLCASSLRVPDTQYFGPGTRLTVL.

The chain links TRBV28 to TRBJ2-7; tentatively, D is TRBD1 (6 bases). This CDR3 has 14 residues. V was clipped by 5 bases and J by 2 bases, with 13 bases between them. Germline CDR1 is MDHEN and CDR2 is SYDVKM. The CDR3 DNA reads as TGTGCCAGCAGTATCACAGGGAGCGCCTACGAGCAGTACTTC. Translation: CASSITGSAYEQYF. Using reference TRBV28 and TRBJ2-7 for the parts outside the CDR3, the full variable domain is DVKVTQSSRYLVKRTGEKVFLECVQDMDHENMFWYRQDPGLGLRLIYFSYDVKMKEKGDIPEGYSVSREKKERFSLILESASTNQTSMYLCASSITGSAYEQYFGPGTRLTVT.

This chain joins TRBV28 and TRBJ2-2, with a possible D match to TRBD1 (6 bases). V dropped 4 bases and J dropped 6 bases, with 15 bases sitting between them. Germline CDR1 MDHEN, CDR2 SYDVKM. The CDR3 is 15 residues long. The CDR3 here is CASSSAGEWAGELFF. The CDR3 region has the DNA TGTGCCAGCAGTTCCGCAGGGGAATGGGCCGGGGAGCTGTTTTTT. The complete variable domain, with remaining parts taken from reference TRBV28 and TRBJ2-2, reads DVKVTQSSRYLVKRTGEKVFLECVQDMDHENMFWYRQDPGLGLRLIYFSYDVKMKEKGDIPEGYSVSREKKERFSLILESASTNQTSMYLCASSSAGEWAGELFFGEGSRLTVL.

V gene TRBV27 combines with J gene TRBJ1-1, with D maybe TRBD1 (6 bases). The ends were cut back, 3 bases at V and 5 bases at J, with 19 bases in the middle. Germline CDR1 MNHEY, CDR2 SMNVEV (reference sequence). The CDR3 spans 16 residues. The CDR3 sequence: CASSLDLGGLLTEAFF. The CDR3 nucleotides are TGTGCCAGCAGTTTGGATTTGGGGGGGCTTTTGACTGAAGCTTTCTTT.

The rearrangement links TRBV7-2 to TRBJ2-7, with 11 bases fitting TRBD2. The V gene's germline CDR1 is SGHTA and CDR2 FQGNSA. The CDR3 consists of 17 residues. With V trimmed by 3 bases and J by 0 bases, 7 bases remained unmatched. The CDR3 nucleotides are TGTGCCAGCAGCTTTACGACTAGCGGGACCAGCTCCTACGAGCAGTACTTC. This translates into CASSFTTSGTSSYEQYF.

V is TRBV10-3 and J is TRBJ2-3, with 10 positions matching TRBD1. Trimming cost V 8 bases and J 1 base; bases outside gene matches: 0. Per germline, CDR1 ENHRY and CDR2 SYGVKD. There are 13 residues in the CDR3. The CDR3 loop is CAIGTGGTDTQYF. The DNA for the CDR3 is TGTGCCATCGGGACAGGGGGCACAGATACGCAGTATTTT.

The J gene is TRBJ2-1, the V gene TRBV19, with D perhaps matching TRBD1 (5 bases). The V end was cut by 7 bases, the J end by 7 bases, with 11 bases between. This CDR3 is built from 12 residues. CDR1 and CDR2 from the germline V gene are LNHDA and SQIVND (reference sequence). CDR3 coding DNA: TGTGCCAGTAAGCAGGGTTGGAATGAGCAGTTCTTC. Its protein is CASKQGWNEQFF.

This rearrangement joins TRBV7-2 to TRBJ1-1; D is perhaps TRBD1 (6 bases). The CDR3 is 14 amino acids. The germline CDR1 and CDR2 sequences are SGHTA and FQGNSA. The germline V and J ends were trimmed by 5 bases and 1 base, with 11 bases remaining between them. CDR3 sequence reads: CASSPTTGNTEAFF. The CDR3 DNA sequence: TGTGCCAGCAGCCCTACGACAGGGAACACTGAAGCTTTCTTT.

This clone appeared once. The chain couples TRBV15 to TRBJ2-7; no reliable D call. V lost 1 base, J lost 7 bases, and 11 bases lay in between. The germline CDR1 and CDR2 sequences are LNHNV and YYDKDF (reference sequence). This CDR3 contains 13 residues. In DNA form, the CDR3 reads TGTGCCACCAGCAGAGTCCCCTCCCGTGAGCAGTACTTC. The encoded protein is CATSRVPSREQYF.

The V gene is TRBV6-4, the J gene TRBJ2-1, with 7 positions matching TRBD2. Trimming cost V 2 bases and J 9 bases; bases outside gene matches: 4. CDR3 length: 13 residues. Germline V lookup: CDR1 MRHNA, CDR2 SNTAGT. CDR3 region: CASSDGRGAEQFF. The CDR3 coding sequence is TGTGCCAGCAGTGACGGGAGGGGTGCTGAGCAGTTCTTC.

This chain connects TRBV6-5 to TRBJ2-1; D is undetermined. V dropped 7 bases and J dropped 9 bases, with 16 bases sitting between them. Germline V CDR1 and CDR2: MNHEY, SVGAGI. The CDR3 loop spans 13 amino acids. CDR3 nucleotides: TGTGCCAGCATTGGTCCAGTTCTCGCTGAGCAGTTCTTC. It encodes CASIGPVLAEQFF.

This clone was recorded once. The junction departs from germline at one end; a sequencing error may be responsible. The chain has TRBV28 and TRBJ1-4, with D possibly matching TRBD1 (6 bases). CDR1 MDHEN and CDR2 SYDVKM come from the germline V gene. The CDR3 contains 16 residues. The CDR3 DNA is TGTGCCAGCAGTTTAAGGTGGGGCAGCGTCCGGTCGGGCAGGGGTTTT. It specifies CASSLRWGSVRSGRGF.

The gene calls are TRBV5-1 and TRBJ2-7; 7 nucleotides agree with TRBD2. CDR3 length equals 15 residues. V was pared by 4 bases and J by 1 base, with 8 bases of the junction left unmatched. Germline CDR1 and CDR2: SGHRS and YFSETQ. This CDR3 is CASSVSGTASYEQYF. The CDR3 DNA follows: TGCGCCAGCAGCGTGAGCGGGACGGCGTCCTACGAGCAGTACTTC.

The chain recombines TRBV7-2 with TRBJ2-3; 10 bases fit TRBD2. Losses at the gene ends were 6 bases for V and 4 bases for J; bases not matched to a gene: 10. This CDR3 region has 16 residues. Germline V gene data show CDR1 as SGHTA and CDR2 as FQGNSA. The CDR3 DNA reads as TGTGCCAGCAGGCGGGGGAGCGGGAGGGCCCCAGATACGCAGTATTTT. It yields the protein CASRRGSGRAPDTQYF.

This clone has more than one count but fewer than ten. J is TRBJ1-1 and V is TRBV6-5; D not certain. The CDR3 is 13 residues long. Germline V CDR1 and CDR2: MNHEY, SVGAGI. The CDR3 here is CAAKGGRGTEAFF. The CDR3 DNA reads as TGTGCGGCCAAAGGTGGGCGAGGGACTGAAGCTTTCTTT.